A selection of T cell receptor beta chains follows, all from one sample in a study of radiotherapy plus CTLA-4 blockade in lung cancer. Generated by immunoSEQ multiplex PCR, the TCRdb table keeps only in-frame clones and is missing some. Of roughly 54,000 clones listed, around 80% were seen once; the top ten hold 3.2%. The sequences come from peripheral blood, collected from a patient treated with radiotherapy plus ipilimumab. These receptor sequences come from a human donor with non-small cell lung cancer who had a partial response to radiotherapy plus ipilimumab. The CDR3 runs from the conserved cysteine through the conserved F or W. The D gene is left open where the match is weak. Some rows mark clone size as missing; the rest say once, few, many or name a class of expanded clone.

v_gene: TRBV19; abundance: NA; d_gene: TRBD1; j_gene: TRBJ1-1; CDR3nt: TGTGCCAGTAGTATAATTGGACAGGGGGGCACTGAAGCTTTCTTT; CDR3aa: CASSIIGQGGTEAFF
v_gene: TRBV6-5; abundance: NA; d_gene: NA; j_gene: TRBJ2-1; CDR3nt: TGTGCCAGCAGTTTGGGAGGTGACAATGAGCAGTTCTTC; CDR3aa: CASSLGGDNEQFF
v_gene: TRBV11-2; abundance: NA; d_gene: TRBD1; j_gene: TRBJ2-3; CDR3nt: TGTGCCAGCAGTCGAACACCGGGACAGGGGGCGGACGACACAGATACGCAGTATTTT; CDR3aa: CASSRTPGQGADDTDTQYF
v_gene: TRBV6-1; abundance: NA; d_gene: NA; j_gene: TRBJ1-5; CDR3nt: TGTGCCAGCAGTGAAGCGAGAAATCAGCCCCAGCATTTT; CDR3aa: CASSEARNQPQHF
v_gene: TRBV29-1; abundance: NA; d_gene: NA; j_gene: TRBJ1-1; CDR3nt: TGCAGCGTACGGGACATCGAACCTGAAGCTTTCTTT; CDR3aa: CSVRDIEPEAFF
v_gene: TRBV5-4; abundance: NA; d_gene: NA; j_gene: TRBJ1-1; CDR3nt: TGTGCCAGCAGCTTGGCCAGGGGCGCACGTACTGAAGCTTTCTTT; CDR3aa: CASSLARGARTEAFF
v_gene: TRBV5-6; abundance: once; d_gene: NA; j_gene: TRBJ2-7; CDR3nt: TGTGCCAGCAGCCGAGGTTCGGGGGAACTCTACGAGCAGTACTTC; CDR3aa: CASSRGSGELYEQYF
v_gene: TRBV25-1; abundance: NA; d_gene: TRBD1; j_gene: TRBJ1-2; CDR3nt: TGTGCCAGCACCGGACAGGCACAAGGGCTTAACTATGGCTACACCTTC; CDR3aa: CASTGQAQGLNYGYTF
v_gene: TRBV2; abundance: NA; d_gene: TRBD1; j_gene: TRBJ2-4; CDR3nt: TGTGCCAGCGACAGGGGGCTCGCCAAAAACATTCAGTACTTC; CDR3aa: CASDRGLAKNIQYF
v_gene: TRBV4-1; abundance: few; d_gene: NA; j_gene: TRBJ1-1; CDR3nt: TGCGCCAGCAGCCAAGTTACTACAGGCGGGGGTTGGGCTTTCTTT; CDR3aa: CASSQVTTGGGWAFF
v_gene: TRBV6-5; abundance: NA; d_gene: TRBD1; j_gene: TRBJ1-4; CDR3nt: TGTGCCAGCAGCCGGGACAGGGGAGAAAAACTGTTTTTT; CDR3aa: CASSRDRGEKLFF
v_gene: TRBV18; abundance: NA; d_gene: NA; j_gene: TRBJ2-2; CDR3nt: TGTGCCAGCTCATACAGGGAAACGAACACCGGGGAGCTGTTTTTT; CDR3aa: CASSYRETNTGELFF
v_gene: TRBV11-2; abundance: NA; d_gene: TRBD1; j_gene: TRBJ1-6; CDR3nt: TGTGCCAGCAGCCGATGGGGACAGGGTTCTTCACCCCTCCACTTT; CDR3aa: CASSRWGQGSSPLHF
v_gene: TRBV29-1; abundance: NA; d_gene: NA; j_gene: TRBJ2-5; CDR3nt: TGCAGCGGGCGGTACCAAGAGACCCAGTACTTC; CDR3aa: CSGRYQETQYF
v_gene: TRBV6-6; abundance: NA; d_gene: TRBD2; j_gene: TRBJ2-1; CDR3nt: TGTGCCAGCAGTTCCGGGGGGGCGGGTAACAATGAGCAGTTCTTC; CDR3aa: CASSSGGAGNNEQFF
v_gene: TRBV27; abundance: NA; d_gene: TRBD1; j_gene: TRBJ2-2; CDR3nt: TGTGCCAGCAGTTTACCCCCGGGACAGGGAAACACCGGGGAGCTGTTTTTT; CDR3aa: CASSLPPGQGNTGELFF
v_gene: TRBV5-1; abundance: few; d_gene: NA; j_gene: TRBJ1-6; CDR3nt: TGCGCCAGCAGCTTGGAATCGGGGGGTGCACCCCTCCACTTT; CDR3aa: CASSLESGGAPLHF
v_gene: TRBV9; abundance: NA; d_gene: TRBD2; j_gene: TRBJ2-5; CDR3nt: TGTGCCAGCAGCAATCACGCGGGGGGTTCGGGGCAAGAGACCCAGTACTTC; CDR3aa: CASSNHAGGSGQETQYF
v_gene: TRBV6-6; abundance: NA; d_gene: NA; j_gene: TRBJ2-4; CDR3nt: TGTGCCAGCAGTTACGGACAGTACATTCAGTACTTC; CDR3aa: CASSYGQYIQYF
v_gene: TRBV7-8; abundance: NA; d_gene: NA; j_gene: TRBJ1-6; CDR3nt: TGTGCCAGCAGCCTGAATATGAAGAGCTCCTATAATTCACCCCTCCACTTT; CDR3aa: CASSLNMKSSYNSPLHF
v_gene: TRBV6-1; abundance: NA; d_gene: NA; j_gene: TRBJ1-2; CDR3nt: TGTGCCAGCAGTAGACAGCTCCTGAACTATGGCTACACCTTC; CDR3aa: CASSRQLLNYGYTF
v_gene: TRBV7-3; abundance: NA; d_gene: TRBD2; j_gene: TRBJ2-3; CDR3nt: TGTGCCAGCAGCTTAATCGGGGGGGCCATGGATACGCAGTATTTT; CDR3aa: CASSLIGGAMDTQYF
v_gene: TRBV18; abundance: NA; d_gene: TRBD1; j_gene: TRBJ2-7; CDR3nt: TGTGCCAGCTCACCGCCCATAGGACAGGCCTACGAGCAGTACTTC; CDR3aa: CASSPPIGQAYEQYF
v_gene: TRBV28; abundance: NA; d_gene: NA; j_gene: TRBJ2-7; CDR3nt: TGTGCCAGCAGTTTACCAGGGCCGAAAAGTAGCGAGCAGTACTTC; CDR3aa: CASSLPGPKSSEQYF
v_gene: TRBV29-1; abundance: NA; d_gene: NA; j_gene: TRBJ2-3; CDR3nt: TGCAGCGTTGAAGATGGGCGGGACTCTACGCAGTATTTT; CDR3aa: CSVEDGRDSTQYF
v_gene: TRBV28; abundance: NA; d_gene: TRBD2; j_gene: TRBJ2-5; CDR3nt: TGTGCCAGCAGGCTGGGGGGGGGTTGGGAGACCCAGTACTTC; CDR3aa: CASRLGGGWETQYF
v_gene: TRBV28; abundance: NA; d_gene: NA; j_gene: TRBJ2-1; CDR3nt: TGTGCCAGCAGTCCCTGGGGGCAGGGCTCGGGTGAGCAGTTCTTC; CDR3aa: CASSPWGQGSGEQFF
v_gene: TRBV19; abundance: NA; d_gene: TRBD1; j_gene: TRBJ1-1; CDR3nt: TGTGCCACCACAGGGGCCACTGAAGCTTTCTTT; CDR3aa: CATTGATEAFF
v_gene: TRBV5-1; abundance: NA; d_gene: NA; j_gene: TRBJ1-4; CDR3nt: TGCGCCAGCAGCTTCCGACAAGCTTCTTCTAATGAAAAACTGTTTTTT; CDR3aa: CASSFRQASSNEKLFF
v_gene: TRBV4-2; abundance: NA; d_gene: TRBD2; j_gene: TRBJ2-3; CDR3nt: TGTGCCAGCAGGAAAGGGACTAGCGGGGGGGCGGAAGATACGCAGTATTTT; CDR3aa: CASRKGTSGGAEDTQYF
v_gene: TRBV5-6; abundance: NA; d_gene: NA; j_gene: TRBJ2-7; CDR3nt: TGTGCCAGCAGCTTTGGACAGGGAGGGGACGAGCAGTACTTC; CDR3aa: CASSFGQGGDEQYF
v_gene: TRBV27; abundance: few; d_gene: NA; j_gene: TRBJ1-4; CDR3nt: TGTGCCAGCAGTTCCCGCGGCCCCGGTCGAGAAAAACTGTTTTTT; CDR3aa: CASSSRGPGREKLFF
v_gene: TRBV6-1; abundance: NA; d_gene: NA; j_gene: TRBJ1-5; CDR3nt: TGTGCCAGCAGACCCAACAGGGTAGGTCAGCCCCAGCATTTT; CDR3aa: CASRPNRVGQPQHF
v_gene: TRBV4-3; abundance: NA; d_gene: NA; j_gene: TRBJ2-3; CDR3nt: TGCGCCAGCAGCCAAGGACTCACAGATACGCAGTATTTT; CDR3aa: CASSQGLTDTQYF
v_gene: TRBV6-1; abundance: NA; d_gene: NA; j_gene: TRBJ1-2; CDR3nt: TGTGCCAGCAGTGATGCACCAGAATATGGCTACACCTTC; CDR3aa: CASSDAPEYGYTF
v_gene: TRBV5-4; abundance: NA; d_gene: TRBD2; j_gene: TRBJ2-5; CDR3nt: TGTGCCAGCTCTAGCGGGGGGCGACTTGAGACCCAGTACTTC; CDR3aa: CASSSGGRLETQYF
v_gene: TRBV9; abundance: once; d_gene: NA; j_gene: TRBJ2-7; CDR3nt: TGTGCCAGCAGCGTAGTAGGGGTTGGTGAGCAGTACTTC; CDR3aa: CASSVVGVGEQYF
v_gene: TRBV11-2; abundance: NA; d_gene: NA; j_gene: TRBJ2-5; CDR3nt: TGTGCCAGCAGCTTAGGGCTAGGCCAAGAGACCCAGTACTTC; CDR3aa: CASSLGLGQETQYF
v_gene: TRBV5-1; abundance: NA; d_gene: NA; j_gene: TRBJ2-3; CDR3nt: TGCGCCAGCAGCTTGGAGGGTACCGGAGGGGCCACAGATACGCAGTATTTT; CDR3aa: CASSLEGTGGATDTQYF
v_gene: TRBV13; abundance: NA; d_gene: NA; j_gene: TRBJ2-7; CDR3nt: TGTGCTCCCGGGCGGGGCCTCTCCTACGAGCAGTACTTC; CDR3aa: CAPGRGLSYEQYF
v_gene: TRBV7-9; abundance: NA; d_gene: NA; j_gene: TRBJ2-1; CDR3nt: TGTGCCAGCAGCAACACTGCGGACAGCCCAACGGGCAATGAGCAGTTCTTC; CDR3aa: CASSNTADSPTGNEQFF
v_gene: TRBV28; abundance: NA; d_gene: TRBD1; j_gene: TRBJ2-1; CDR3nt: TGTGCCAGCAGTTTGACAGGGGATGGTGAGCAGTTCTTC; CDR3aa: CASSLTGDGEQFF
v_gene: TRBV16; abundance: NA; d_gene: NA; j_gene: TRBJ2-3; CDR3nt: TGTGCCAGCAGCCAATCGACAGGCAGCACAGATACGCAGTATTTT; CDR3aa: CASSQSTGSTDTQYF
v_gene: TRBV19; abundance: NA; d_gene: TRBD2; j_gene: TRBJ2-7; CDR3nt: TGTGCCAGTAGTTCTAGGACTAGCGGGGACGACTACGAGCAGTACTTC; CDR3aa: CASSSRTSGDDYEQYF
v_gene: TRBV15; abundance: NA; d_gene: TRBD1; j_gene: TRBJ1-2; CDR3nt: TGTGCCACCAGCAGAGATGTGAGGGGGCTGGTCTATGGCTACACCTTC; CDR3aa: CATSRDVRGLVYGYTF